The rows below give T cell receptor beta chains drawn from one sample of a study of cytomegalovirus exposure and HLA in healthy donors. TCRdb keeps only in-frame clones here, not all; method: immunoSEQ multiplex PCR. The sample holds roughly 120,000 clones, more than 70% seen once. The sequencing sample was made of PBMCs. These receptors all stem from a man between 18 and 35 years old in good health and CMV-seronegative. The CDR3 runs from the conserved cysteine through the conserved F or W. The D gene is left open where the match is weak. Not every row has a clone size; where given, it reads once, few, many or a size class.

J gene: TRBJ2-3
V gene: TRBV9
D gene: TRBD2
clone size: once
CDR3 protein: CASSATSGSTDTQYF
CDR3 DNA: TGTGCCAGCAGCGCCACTAGCGGAAGCACAGATACGCAGTATTTT

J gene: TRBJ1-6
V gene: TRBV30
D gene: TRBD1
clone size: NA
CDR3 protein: CAWSVPGQGVLGSPLHF
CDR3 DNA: TGTGCCTGGAGTGTTCCCGGACAGGGGGTTTTAGGGTCACCCCTCCACTTT

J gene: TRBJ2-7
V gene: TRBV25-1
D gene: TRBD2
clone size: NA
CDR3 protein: CASSTLTSGSYEQYF
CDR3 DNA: TGTGCCAGCAGTACTTTGACTAGCGGGAGTTACGAGCAGTACTTC

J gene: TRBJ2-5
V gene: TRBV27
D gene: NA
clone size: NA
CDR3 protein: CASRRGGKETQYF
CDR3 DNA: TGTGCCAGCAGGAGAGGTGGAAAGGAGACCCAGTACTTC

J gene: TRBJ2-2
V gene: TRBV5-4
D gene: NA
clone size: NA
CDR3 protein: CASSQAGNTGELFF
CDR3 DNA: TGTGCCAGCAGTCAGGCCGGAAACACCGGGGAGCTGTTTTTT

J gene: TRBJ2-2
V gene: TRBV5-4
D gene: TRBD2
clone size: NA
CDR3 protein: CASSTDREENTGELFF
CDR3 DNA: TGTGCCAGCAGCACCGATCGGGAGGAAAACACCGGGGAGCTGTTTTTT

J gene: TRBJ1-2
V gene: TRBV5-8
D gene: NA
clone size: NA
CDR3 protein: CASSHDILYGYTF
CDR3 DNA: TGTGCCAGCAGCCACGACATACTGTATGGCTACACCTTC

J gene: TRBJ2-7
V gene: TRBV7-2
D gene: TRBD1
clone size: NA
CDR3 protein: CASSVSRTGGDFGQYF
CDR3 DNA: TGTGCCAGCAGCGTATCAAGGACAGGGGGTGATTTCGGGCAGTACTTC

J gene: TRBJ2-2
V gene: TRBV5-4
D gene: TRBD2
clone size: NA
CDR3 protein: CASSHGLGEREVGTGELFF
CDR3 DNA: TGTGCCAGCAGCCATGGACTCGGTGAGCGGGAGGTGGGCACCGGGGAGCTGTTTTTT

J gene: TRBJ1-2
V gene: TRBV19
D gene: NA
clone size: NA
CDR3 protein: CASRSGNYGYTF
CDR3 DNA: TGTGCCAGTAGGTCAGGGAACTATGGCTACACCTTC

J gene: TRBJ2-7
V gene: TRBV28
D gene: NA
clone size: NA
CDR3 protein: CASSTTGYEQYF
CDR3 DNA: TGTGCCAGCAGCACGACAGGATACGAGCAGTACTTC

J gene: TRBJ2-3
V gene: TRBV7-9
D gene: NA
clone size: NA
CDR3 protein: CASRLLRTDTQYF
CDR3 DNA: TGTGCCAGCAGACTTTTACGCACAGATACGCAGTATTTT

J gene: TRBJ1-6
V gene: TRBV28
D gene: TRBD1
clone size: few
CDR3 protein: CASRQGTANSPLHF
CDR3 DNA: TGTGCCAGCAGACAGGGGACCGCCAATTCACCCCTCCACTTT

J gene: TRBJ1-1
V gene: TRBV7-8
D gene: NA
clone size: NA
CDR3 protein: CASSLARDLNTEAFF
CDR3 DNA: TGTGCCAGCAGCTTAGCTCGAGATTTGAACACTGAAGCTTTCTTT

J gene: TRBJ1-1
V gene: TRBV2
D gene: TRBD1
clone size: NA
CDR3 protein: CASSVRTGYGEAFF
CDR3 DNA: TGTGCCAGCAGCGTAAGGACAGGGTACGGTGAAGCTTTCTTT

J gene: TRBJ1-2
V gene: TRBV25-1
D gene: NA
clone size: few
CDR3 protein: CASSDPSVGVPYGYTF
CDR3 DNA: TGTGCCAGCAGTGACCCGAGTGTCGGGGTCCCCTATGGCTACACCTTC

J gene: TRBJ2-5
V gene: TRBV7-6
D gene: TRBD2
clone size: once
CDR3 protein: CASSRLAGAETQYF
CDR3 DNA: TGTGCCAGCAGCAGACTAGCGGGAGCGGAGACCCAGTACTTC

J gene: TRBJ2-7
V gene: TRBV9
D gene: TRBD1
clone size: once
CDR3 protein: CASSVAGQGLQDEQYF
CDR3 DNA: TGTGCCAGCAGCGTAGCTGGACAGGGTCTTCAGGACGAGCAGTACTTC

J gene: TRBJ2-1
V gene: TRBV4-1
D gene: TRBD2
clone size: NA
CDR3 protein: CASSQGPAGGGNEQFF
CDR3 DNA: TGCGCCAGCAGCCAAGGTCCAGCGGGAGGGGGAAATGAGCAGTTCTTC

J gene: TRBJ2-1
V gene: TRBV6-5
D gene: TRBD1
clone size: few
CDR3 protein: CASSYGQGNLDEQFF
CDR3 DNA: TGTGCCAGCAGTTACGGACAGGGAAATCTCGATGAGCAGTTCTTC

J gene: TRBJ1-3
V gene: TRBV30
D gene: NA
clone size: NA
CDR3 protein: CAWARSSGNTIYF
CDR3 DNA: TGTGCCTGGGCGCGAAGCTCTGGAAACACCATATATTTT

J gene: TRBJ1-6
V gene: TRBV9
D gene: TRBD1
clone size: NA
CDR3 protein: CASSPRPDRADNSPLHF
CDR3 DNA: TGTGCCAGCAGCCCGAGGCCGGACAGGGCAGATAATTCACCCCTCCACTTT

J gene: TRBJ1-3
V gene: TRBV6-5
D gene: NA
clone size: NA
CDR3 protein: CASSLEYHSGNTIYF
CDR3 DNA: TGTGCCAGCAGTTTAGAGTATCACTCTGGAAACACCATATATTTT

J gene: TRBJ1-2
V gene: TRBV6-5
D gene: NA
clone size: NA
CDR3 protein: CASGRGDGYTF
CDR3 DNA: TGTGCCAGCGGACGGGGGGATGGCTACACCTTC

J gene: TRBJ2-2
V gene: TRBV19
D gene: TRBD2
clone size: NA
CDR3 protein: CASSHTGTSGRELFF
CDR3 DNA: TGTGCCAGTAGTCACACCGGGACTAGCGGGAGGGAGCTGTTTTTT

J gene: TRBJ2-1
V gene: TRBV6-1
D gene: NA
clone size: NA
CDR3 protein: CASSEIASSFLNEQFF
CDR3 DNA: TGTGCCAGCAGTGAAATTGCTAGCAGCTTCCTCAATGAGCAGTTCTTC

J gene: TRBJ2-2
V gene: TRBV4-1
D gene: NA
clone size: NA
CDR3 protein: CASTPTGENTGELFF
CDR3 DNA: TGCGCCAGCACCCCGACAGGAGAGAACACCGGGGAGCTGTTTTTT

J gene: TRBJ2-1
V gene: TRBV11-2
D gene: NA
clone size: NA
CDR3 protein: CASSFFRNEQFF
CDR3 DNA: TGTGCCAGCAGCTTCTTTCGTAATGAGCAGTTCTTC

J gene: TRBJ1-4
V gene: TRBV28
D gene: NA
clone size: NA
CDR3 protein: CAIEATNEKLFF
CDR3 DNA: TGTGCGATAGAAGCAACTAATGAAAAACTGTTTTTT

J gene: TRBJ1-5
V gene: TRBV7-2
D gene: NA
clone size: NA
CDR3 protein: CASSLAVNSNQPQHF
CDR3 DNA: TGTGCCAGCAGCTTGGCAGTGAATAGCAATCAGCCCCAGCATTTT

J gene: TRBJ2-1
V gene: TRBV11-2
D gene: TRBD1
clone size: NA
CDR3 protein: CASSQRDSSYNEQFF
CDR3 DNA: TGTGCCAGCAGTCAAAGGGACAGTTCCTACAATGAGCAGTTCTTC

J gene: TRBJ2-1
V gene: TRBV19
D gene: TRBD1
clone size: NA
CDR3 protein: CASRSRGTGGNLRNEQFF
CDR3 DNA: TGTGCCAGTAGAAGCAGGGGGACAGGGGGAAACCTGAGAAATGAGCAGTTCTTC

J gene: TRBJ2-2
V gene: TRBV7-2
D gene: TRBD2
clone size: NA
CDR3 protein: CASTGLAGKNTGELFF
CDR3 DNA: TGTGCCAGCACCGGACTAGCGGGGAAGAACACCGGGGAGCTGTTTTTT

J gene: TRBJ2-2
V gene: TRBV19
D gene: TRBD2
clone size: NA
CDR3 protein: CASSTPSGGANTGELFF
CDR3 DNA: TGTGCCAGTAGTACACCTAGCGGGGGGGCGAACACCGGGGAGCTGTTTTTT

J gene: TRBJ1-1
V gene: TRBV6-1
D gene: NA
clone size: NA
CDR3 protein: CASSGVLNTEAFF
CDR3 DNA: TGTGCCAGCAGCGGTGTATTGAACACTGAAGCTTTCTTT

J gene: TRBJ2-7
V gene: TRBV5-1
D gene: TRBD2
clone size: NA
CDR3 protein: CASSLGVAGDSYEQYF
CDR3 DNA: TGCGCCAGCAGCTTGGGGGTAGCGGGCGACTCCTACGAGCAGTACTTC

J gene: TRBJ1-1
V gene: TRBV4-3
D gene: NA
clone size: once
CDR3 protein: CASSQDLHGGVNTEAFF
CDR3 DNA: TGCGCCAGCAGCCAAGATCTTCATGGAGGGGTGAACACTGAAGCTTTCTTT

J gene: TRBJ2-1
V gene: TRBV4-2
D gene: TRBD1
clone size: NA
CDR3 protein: CASSQGQGISYNEQFF
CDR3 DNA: TGTGCCAGCAGCCAAGGACAGGGGATCTCCTACAATGAGCAGTTCTTC

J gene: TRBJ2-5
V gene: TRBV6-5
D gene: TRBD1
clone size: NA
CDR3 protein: CASSQTGGRETQYF
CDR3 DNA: TGTGCCAGCAGTCAGACAGGGGGGCGAGAGACCCAGTACTTC

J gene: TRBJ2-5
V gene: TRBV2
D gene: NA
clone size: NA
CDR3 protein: CASSDYLQETQYF
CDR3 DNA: TGTGCCAGCAGTGATTACTTGCAAGAGACCCAGTACTTC

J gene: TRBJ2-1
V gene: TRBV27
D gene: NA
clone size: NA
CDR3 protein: CASGLAEQFF
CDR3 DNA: TGTGCCAGCGGCCTGGCTGAGCAGTTCTTC

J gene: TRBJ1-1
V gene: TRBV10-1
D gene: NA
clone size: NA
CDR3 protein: CASSVGLNTEAFF
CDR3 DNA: TGCGCCAGCAGTGTGGGGCTGAACACTGAAGCTTTCTTT

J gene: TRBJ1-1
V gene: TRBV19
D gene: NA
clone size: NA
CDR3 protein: CASSVQGEAFF
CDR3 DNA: TGTGCCAGTAGTGTCCAGGGTGAAGCTTTCTTT

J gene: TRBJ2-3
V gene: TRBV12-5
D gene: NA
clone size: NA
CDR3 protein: CASDDGMDTQYF
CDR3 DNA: TGTGCTAGTGACGACGGGATGGATACGCAGTATTTT

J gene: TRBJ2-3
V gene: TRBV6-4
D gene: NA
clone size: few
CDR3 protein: CASSSGIEGDTQYF
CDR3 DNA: TGTGCCAGCAGTTCCGGGATCGAAGGGGATACGCAGTATTTT

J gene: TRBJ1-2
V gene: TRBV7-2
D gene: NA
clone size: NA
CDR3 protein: CASSLRAGRVGYTF
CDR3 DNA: TGTGCCAGCAGCTTACGAGCGGGCAGGGTTGGCTACACCTTC

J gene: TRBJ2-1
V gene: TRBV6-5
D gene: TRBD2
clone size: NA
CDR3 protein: CASRGLVEQFF
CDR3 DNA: TGTGCCAGCAGAGGACTAGTTGAGCAGTTCTTC

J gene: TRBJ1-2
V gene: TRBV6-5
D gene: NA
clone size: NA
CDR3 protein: CASSRIIDSFYGYTF
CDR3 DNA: TGTGCCAGCAGCCGTATTATCGACAGCTTCTATGGCTACACCTTC